This T cell receptor (beta chain) was sequenced during a study of cytomegalovirus exposure and HLA in healthy donors. In the study overall: It was reported in a later analysis that the 120 validation repertoires used the same platform as the approximately 690 first-cohort repertoires.

The length of the CDR3 is 15 residues. A remark on this clone: Its matching antigen is unknown.

Only in-frame clones appear in the TCRdb table, and some are missing; sequencing was by immunoSEQ multiplex PCR. Among about 90,000 clones listed, roughly 80% were seen once. General study results and limits: According to a later analysis, TCR clusters from the first cohort tended to co-occur in the approximately 120 validation repertoires.

The sequencing input was PBMCs. This chain links TRBV21-1 with TRBJ2-7; the table names TRBD1, a call not compared with the DNA. TRBV21-1 is a known pseudogene. The TCR was taken from a woman aged 18-29 years in good health and CMV-seropositive. The CDR3 spells CASSNKQGQRHEQYF. CDR3 bases: TGTGCCAGCAGCAACAAGCAGGGTCAGAGGCACGAGCAGTACTTC.